This TCR beta chain was sequenced in a study of cytomegalovirus exposure and HLA in healthy donors. Broader study findings: Among TCR sequences, most were rare, though some public TCRs appeared in many donors. The authors enumerated around 150 TCR beta chains as linked to cytomegalovirus. Specificity for CMV antigens was confirmed in vitro for three of the CMV-associated chains.

Healthy individuals who donated bone marrow served as the donors. Concerning this clone: Its antigen is undetermined.

This CDR3 spans 13 amino acids. Germline CDR1 SNHLY, CDR2 FYNNEI. J lost 6 bases, V lost 8 bases, and 8 bases had no gene match. Amplification used 60 Vbeta primers and 13 Jbeta primers. The method was immunoSEQ multiplex PCR; TCRdb's version includes in-frame clones alone and lacks a portion of them. The sample has roughly 180,000 clones, around 80% seen once. What was sequenced was PBMCs. The chain couples TRBV2 to TRBJ2-3; 7 bases agree with TRBD2. The sequence was obtained from a woman aged 18-30 years in good health and CMV-seronegative. For the CDR3, the DNA is TGTGCCAGCGTCTGGCGGGAGAGGGATACGCAGTATTTT. Protein sequence: CASVWRERDTQYF.